The rows below give T cell receptor beta chains drawn from one sample of a study of T cells in Graves' hyperthyroidism and ophthalmopathy. Each CDR3 protein is one row after TCRdb ran MiXCR on the multiplex PCR reads. The sample lists around 800,000 distinct CDR3 sequences, over 35% occurring once. Sequencing used blood. All receptors come from a man younger than 30 with Graves' hyperthyroidism. Both conserved end residues are part of each CDR3. The D gene is left open where the match is weak. Clone size is given for some rows only: seen once, a few or many times, or a class if the clone is expanded.

TRBV25-1	-	-	TRBJ1-4	TGTGCCAGCAGTGGCGGACAGACCAGGAGTGAAAAACTGTTTTTT	CASSGGQTRSEKLFF
TRBV18	-	-	TRBJ1-2	TGTGCCAGCTCACCAGTCTCCGGGGGCTACACCTTC	CASSPVSGGYTF
TRBV10-3	-	-	TRBJ2-6	TGTGCCATCAGTTCAACCGGATCTGGGGCCAACGTCCTGACTTTC	CAISSTGSGANVLTF
TRBV7-3	-	many	TRBJ2-6	TGTGCCAGCAGCTTAAATGCCGGGGCCAACGTCCTGACTTTC	CASSLNAGANVLTF
TRBV7-9	-	many	TRBJ1-6	TGTGCCAGCACCATCAGGGAAAACTCACCCCTCCACTTT	CASTIRENSPLHF
TRBV14	-	many	TRBJ1-6	TGTGCCAGCAGCCAAGGCGCTCTCAGAAGTTCACCCCTCCACTTT	CASSQGALRSSPLHF
TRBV19	TRBD2	few	TRBJ2-2	TGTGCCAGTACCGGGACTAGTTTTAACACCGGGGAGCTGTTTTTT	CASTGTSFNTGELFF
TRBV9	TRBD1	many	TRBJ1-2	TGTGCCAGCAGCGTAGGGGCCGGGACAGTCTATGGCTACACCTTC	CASSVGAGTVYGYTF
TRBV12-3/TRBV12-4	-	few	TRBJ1-2	TGTGCCAGCAGCGCCTCTGACAGCAGTATTACTAACTATGGCTACACCTTC	CASSASDSSITNYGYTF
TRBV10-3	-	many	TRBJ1-1	TGTGCCATCAGTGATTTGATGGGAGAAGCTTTCTTT	CAISDLMGEAFF
TRBV29-1	-	many	TRBJ1-1	TGCAGCGTTGGTCGACAGCCAAACACTGAAGCTTTCTTT	CSVGRQPNTEAFF
TRBV7-2	TRBD2	-	TRBJ2-2	TGTGCCAGCAGCTTCGAAGGAGCCGGGAGGCCCGGGGAGCTGTTTTTT	CASSFEGAGRPGELFF
TRBV19	-	many	TRBJ2-5	TGTGCCAGTAGGTACGGCCCTGAGGAGACCCAGTACTTC	CASRYGPEETQYF
TRBV11-2	-	-	TRBJ2-7	TGTGCCAGCAGCCGGACGGCGACCTCCTACGAGCAGTACTTC	CASSRTATSYEQYF
TRBV7-2	-	-	TRBJ1-1	TGTGCCGGCAGCTCCGACCGGAACACTGAAGCTTTCTTT	CAGSSDRNTEAFF
TRBV10-3	TRBD1	-	TRBJ1-6	TGTGCCATCAGGACGACAGGGGTTGGTTCACCCCTCCACTTT	CAIRTTGVGSPLHF
TRBV10-3	TRBD2	-	TRBJ2-7	TGTGCCAGCAATAAAGGCGGACTAGGCTACGAGCAGTACTTC	CASNKGGLGYEQYF
TRBV2	-	-	TRBJ1-1	TGTGCCAGCAGTGTCCTGCCCGAGAACACTGAAGCTTTCTTT	CASSVLPENTEAFF
TRBV19	-	many	TRBJ1-2	TGTGCCAGTAGTAAAAGGGGAGGCTATGGCTACACCTTC	CASSKRGGYGYTF
TRBV9	TRBD1	-	TRBJ2-7	TGTGCCAGCAGCTCCCCTCGACAGGGGTCCCCCTACGAGCAGTACTTC	CASSSPRQGSPYEQYF
TRBV7-2	-	few	TRBJ2-5	TGTGCCAGCAGCTTAATGTGGGGACTTCTAAAAGAGACCCAGTACTTC	CASSLMWGLLKETQYF
TRBV5-6	-	-	TRBJ1-6	TGTGCCAGCAGCCGGGACGGGAGGAGCTCCTATAATTCACCCCTCCACTTT	CASSRDGRSSYNSPLHF
TRBV5-5	-	many	TRBJ1-2	TGTGCCAGCAGCCCGCCGTCTTCGGAGGGCTACACCTTC	CASSPPSSEGYTF
TRBV4-3	-	few	TRBJ1-1	TGCGCCAGCAGCCAAGACATCAAGACGAACACTGAAGCTTTCTTT	CASSQDIKTNTEAFF
TRBV20-1	TRBD1	few	TRBJ1-1	TGCAGTGCTACCGGGACAGGGAGAAGCTTTGGCACTGAAGCTTTCTTT	CSATGTGRSFGTEAFF
TRBV12-3/TRBV12-4	-	few	TRBJ2-7	TGTGCCAGCAGCAACACGGGACCGATGGGGCTAGGGCAGTACTTC	CASSNTGPMGLGQYF
TRBV20-1	TRBD2	-	TRBJ2-5	TGCAGTGCTACCCGCGCCCTAGCGGGGGGGCAGGGAGAGACCCAGTACTTC	CSATRALAGGQGETQYF
TRBV20-1	-	-	TRBJ1-6	TGCAGTGCCAGCAGCTTAACGGACCAGGCACCCCTCCACTTT	CSASSLTDQAPLHF
TRBV7-8	TRBD1	-	TRBJ1-6	TGTGCCAGCAGCCCCGACAGGGGGAAAACCTCACCCCTCCACTTT	CASSPDRGKTSPLHF
TRBV9	-	many	TRBJ1-6	TGTGCCAGCAGCGTACACGAAGGGGATTCACCCCTCCACTTT	CASSVHEGDSPLHF
TRBV2	-	-	TRBJ1-4	TGTGCCAGCAGTTTTTTGGGGCTGACAAATGAAAAACTATTTTTT	CASSFLGLTNEKLFF
TRBV6-6	TRBD1	-	TRBJ2-6	TGTGCCGGCCGAGGACAGGCGCTAATCTCTGGGGCCAACGTCCTGACTTTC	CAGRGQALISGANVLTF
TRBV12-5	-	few	TRBJ1-3	TGTGCTAGTGGCGCCGGGACGACTGGTGGAAACACCATATATTTT	CASGAGTTGGNTIYF
TRBV19	TRBD1	-	TRBJ1-1	TGTGCCAGTAGTAGAGCCGGGACAGGGGGAGGCACTGAAGCTTTCTTT	CASSRAGTGGGTEAFF
TRBV29-1	-	many	TRBJ2-5	TGCAGCGTTGGGGGGCTCGAGACCCAGTACTTC	CSVGGLETQYF
TRBV15	-	many	TRBJ1-1	TGTGCCACTCAGGGACTGGAGGAAGCTTTCTTT	CATQGLEEAFF
TRBV7-9	-	many	TRBJ2-2	TGTGCCAGCAGCTTTCACCGGGAGCGTGGCGGGGAGCTGTTTTTT	CASSFHRERGGELFF
TRBV7-2	-	-	TRBJ2-2	-	CASSLRPGSCFF
TRBV12-5	-	once	TRBJ2-6	TGTGCTAGTGGTTGGAGGGCCCAGGGGTCTGGGGCCAACGTCCTGACTTTC	CASGWRAQGSGANVLTF
TRBV5-4	-	-	TRBJ1-2	TGTGCCAGCAGCTTGAAAGACACTGGCTACACCTTC	CASSLKDTGYTF
TRBV12-3/TRBV12-4	-	-	TRBJ1-2	TGTGCCAGCAGTTACGATGACAGAGCCTCTAACTATGGCTACACCTTC	CASSYDDRASNYGYTF
TRBV29-1	-	many	TRBJ1-5	TGCAGCGTTGGTCCAGGGTCCAATCAGCCCCAGCATTTT	CSVGPGSNQPQHF
TRBV19	TRBD2	few	TRBJ2-7	TGTGCCAGGGGAGCTAGCGGGGGGGAAGAGTACTTC	CARGASGGEEYF
TRBV25-1	-	many	TRBJ1-1	TGTGCCAGCAGTGAATTTCGACACGGGGTGGGCACTGAAGCTTTCTTT	CASSEFRHGVGTEAFF
TRBV20-1	-	-	TRBJ2-2	TGCAGTGCTAGACCCCCGAAGGTCACCGGGGAGCTGTTTTTT	CSARPPKVTGELFF
TRBV7-2	-	-	TRBJ2-2	TGTGCCAGCAGCGAACAGGGTTACGGGGAGCTGTTTTTT	CASSEQGYGELFF
TRBV7-9	TRBD1	many	TRBJ1-1	TGTGCCAGCAGCCGAGGGACAGTAGGTGAAGCTTTCTTT	CASSRGTVGEAFF
TRBV29-1	-	-	TRBJ1-1	TGCAGCGCCCAGGGTTACACTGAAGCTTTCTTT	CSAQGYTEAFF
TRBV9	-	many	TRBJ1-5	TGTGCCAGCAGCGTAGACGGCAATCAGCCCCAGCATTTT	CASSVDGNQPQHF
TRBV10-3	-	-	TRBJ1-6	TGTGCCATGTCACGGGAGGGCACGGAAGGATCACCCCTCCACTTT	CAMSREGTEGSPLHF
TRBV25-1	-	once	TRBJ2-2	TGTGCCAGCGGTTCGCAGGGCCTTAACACCGGGGAGCTGTTTTTT	CASGSQGLNTGELFF
TRBV24-1	-	-	TRBJ1-1	TGTGCCACCAGTGCTAGAGATATGGGCGTGAACACTGAAGCTTTCTTT	CATSARDMGVNTEAFF
TRBV2	-	-	TRBJ2-7	TGTGCCAGCATCCCAGGGTACAGGCCCGCATCGGACGAGCAGTACTTC	CASIPGYRPASDEQYF
TRBV5-1	-	-	TRBJ2-5	TGCGCCAGCAGACGGGAACAGGGCATCCGGGAGACCCAGTACTTC	CASRREQGIRETQYF
TRBV2	TRBD2	many	TRBJ2-2	TGTGCCAGCAGTGAATATCGGCTAGCGGGGAACACCGGGGAGCTGTTTTTT	CASSEYRLAGNTGELFF
TRBV25-1	TRBD2	many	TRBJ2-5	TGTGCCAGCAGTACGACTAGCGGGAGGTTAGAGACCCAGTACTTC	CASSTTSGRLETQYF
TRBV25-1	-	-	TRBJ1-5	TGTGCTAGCGGGCAGGGAAGGGGTAACCGAAATCAGCCCCAGCATTTT	CASGQGRGNRNQPQHF
TRBV13	TRBD2	-	TRBJ2-7	TGTGCCAGCAGCTTAGGCAGCGGGAGGGATTCCTACGAGCAGTACTTC	CASSLGSGRDSYEQYF
TRBV20-1	TRBD1	-	TRBJ1-1	TGCAGTTACTCAGCGGGACAGGTTAACACTGAAGCTTTCTTT	CSYSAGQVNTEAFF
TRBV14	-	many	TRBJ2-7	TGTGCCAGCAGCCAAGTCCGGTACGAGCAGTACTTC	CASSQVRYEQYF